These T cell receptor beta chains were read from a single sample in a study of OX40 agonist ivuxolimab in advanced cancers. Repertoires were generated with immunoSEQ multiplex PCR, while TCRdb's copy carries only in-frame clones and drops some. The sample includes 99,000 or so clones, around 80% seen only once; the top ten take 5.5%. The sample here was CD4+ or CD8+ T cells sorted from blood, taken in a trial of the OX40 agonist ivuxolimab. The receptors derive from an adult with an advanced solid tumor such as melanoma, head and neck, liver or kidney cancer. Both conserved end residues are part of each CDR3. D genes are given only for firm matches. Clone size appears in some rows only: once, few, many, or a class for an expanded clone.

>TRBJ2-1|-|-|TRBV7-2
TGTGCCAGCAGTCAGGCCAGCCACTCTGAGCAGTTCTTC
CASSQASHSEQFF
>TRBJ2-3|-|TRBD1|TRBV10-1
TGCGCCAGCAGTGAAGAAGGGGGCTTAGGTACGCAGTATTTT
CASSEEGGLGTQYF
>TRBJ1-1|-|-|TRBV11-2
TGTGCCAGCAGCTTAGCGCGGGGGTTCGACACTGAAGCTTTCTTT
CASSLARGFDTEAFF
>TRBJ1-1|-|TRBD1|TRBV11-1
TGTGCCAGCAGCTTAAGGGGGCTGGGTGACACTGAAGCTTTCTTT
CASSLRGLGDTEAFF
>TRBJ2-1|few|-|TRBV4-1
TGCGCCAGCAGCCAAGAGGGCCGGGACCGTTCAAAAGGCAAGTTCTTC
CASSQEGRDRSKGKFF
>TRBJ1-3|-|-|TRBV14
TGTGCCAGCAGCCGGGCAGGCTCTGGAAACACCATATATTTT
CASSRAGSGNTIYF
>TRBJ2-1|-|-|TRBV6-4
TGTGCCAGCAGTATTTTCCCGACAGCTGAGCAGTTCTTC
CASSIFPTAEQFF
>TRBJ1-5|-|-|TRBV15
TGTGCCACCAGCAGAGATCCAGATCAGCCCCAGCATTTT
CATSRDPDQPQHF
>TRBJ1-2|few|-|TRBV6-5
TGTGCCAGCAGTTATTCGGGTGGAGCTCAGGGCTACACCTTC
CASSYSGGAQGYTF
>TRBJ2-3|-|-|TRBV5-1
TGCGCCAGCAGCTTGGCCCTGGGGAAGGCAGATACGCAGTATTTT
CASSLALGKADTQYF
>TRBJ1-3|-|-|TRBV5-1
TGCGCCAGCAGCTTGGACGGCAGCTCTGGAAACACCATATATTTT
CASSLDGSSGNTIYF
>TRBJ1-3|-|-|TRBV9
TGTGCCAGCAGCGTAGGGGGGGAAACTGGAAACACCATATATTTT
CASSVGGETGNTIYF
>TRBJ2-1|few|-|TRBV5-1
TGCGCCAGCAGCTTTAGCGAGTACAATGAGCAGTTCTTC
CASSFSEYNEQFF
>TRBJ1-4|-|-|TRBV15
TGTGCCACCAGCAAAGGGACGCATACGACTAATGAAAAACTGTTTTTT
CATSKGTHTTNEKLFF
>TRBJ1-1|-|-|TRBV6-1
TGTGCCAGCAGTGAAAATTGGGGGAACACTGAAGCTTTCTTT
CASSENWGNTEAFF
>TRBJ2-3|-|TRBD2|TRBV28
TGTGCCAGCAGTTGGGGCGGGGGAAGCACAGATACGCAGTATTTT
CASSWGGGSTDTQYF
>TRBJ1-1|-|-|TRBV10-1
TGCGCCAGCAGTAAAACGGGGACGGGTACTGAAGCTTTCTTT
CASSKTGTGTEAFF
>TRBJ2-7|-|TRBD2|TRBV5-1
TGCGCCAGCAAGTTTTCGGGAGGATCCTACGAGCAGTACTTC
CASKFSGGSYEQYF
>TRBJ2-1|-|-|TRBV6-5
TGTGCCAGCAGCCCCAGCGGGCCCTACAATGAGCAGTTCTTC
CASSPSGPYNEQFF
>TRBJ2-7|-|TRBD2|TRBV5-1
TGCGCCAGCAGCTTCGGGACTATCACCACTTCCTACGAGCAGTACTTC
CASSFGTITTSYEQYF
>TRBJ2-1|once|TRBD2|TRBV27
TGTGCCAGCAGTTTGGCAGAGGGCGGGGGGGATGAGCAGTTCTTC
CASSLAEGGGDEQFF
>TRBJ2-1|-|TRBD2|TRBV5-1
TGCGCCAGCAGCCAGGGACTAGCGGGTCCGAGGTATGAGCAGTTCTTC
CASSQGLAGPRYEQFF
>TRBJ2-7|once|-|TRBV6-6
TGTGCCAGCAGTTACGCGCAGGCCCACGAGCAGTACTTC
CASSYAQAHEQYF
>TRBJ2-7|-|TRBD1|TRBV6-5
TGTGCCAGCAGTTATAGACAGGGAACTTTTTCCTACGAGCAGTACTTC
CASSYRQGTFSYEQYF
>TRBJ2-5|-|TRBD2|TRBV6-1
TGTGCCAGCAGCGGGACTATCCAAGAGACCCAGTACTTC
CASSGTIQETQYF
>TRBJ2-2|-|-|TRBV5-1
TGCGCCAGCAGCTTAAGCGCCCAGGGAGGGGAGCTGTTTTTT
CASSLSAQGGELFF
>TRBJ1-1|-|-|TRBV6-6
TGTGCCAGCAGTGCTAAAGGAGGCACTGAAGCTTTCTTT
CASSAKGGTEAFF
>TRBJ1-3|-|-|TRBV5-4
TGTGCCAGCGGGACTTTCGGCTCTGGAAACACCATATATTTT
CASGTFGSGNTIYF
>TRBJ1-5|few|-|TRBV18
TGTGCCAGCTCATCGAGCCATAGCAATCAGCCCCAGCATTTT
CASSSSHSNQPQHF
>TRBJ2-7|-|TRBD1|TRBV19
TGTGCCAGTAGTGACAGGGGTTACGAGCAGTACTTC
CASSDRGYEQYF
>TRBJ2-1|-|-|TRBV7-8
TGTGCCAGCAGCTCTATTGGAGGGGGGAGGCTAAATGAGCAGTTCTTC
CASSSIGGGRLNEQFF
>TRBJ1-2|medium-sized|-|TRBV5-3
TGTGCCAGAAGCTTGGTTCGCCAGTTCCTCAACTATGGCTACACCTTC
CARSLVRQFLNYGYTF
>TRBJ1-2|-|TRBD1|TRBV7-3
TGTGCCAGCAGCTTACGAGACAGGGGGCGGAATGGCTACACCTTC
CASSLRDRGRNGYTF
>TRBJ2-6|-|-|TRBV19
TGTGCCAGTAGTTCCGGGAGGGCCAACGTCCTGACTTTC
CASSSGRANVLTF
>TRBJ2-5|-|TRBD1|TRBV6-1
TGTGCCAGCAGTGTCTTACAGGGGAAGTACCAAGAGACCCAGTACTTC
CASSVLQGKYQETQYF
>TRBJ2-3|few|-|TRBV18
TGTGCCAGCTCACAGAAAAGCCCAGATACGCAGTATTTT
CASSQKSPDTQYF
>TRBJ1-1|-|-|TRBV5-1
TGCGCCAGCAGCTTGGCCGTGGGGGTCGGGGTAAACACTGAAGCTTTCTTT
CASSLAVGVGVNTEAFF
>TRBJ1-1|-|TRBD1|TRBV29-1
TGCAGCGTTGACACCGGACAGGGGGCTGGTGAAGCTTTCTTT
CSVDTGQGAGEAFF
>TRBJ1-2|-|-|TRBV10-3
TGTGCCATCAGCACCGGGACTGGGTATGGCTACACCTTC
CAISTGTGYGYTF
>TRBJ2-3|-|-|TRBV4-3
TGCGCCAGCAGCCAAGAGACAACTTCAGATACGCAGTATTTT
CASSQETTSDTQYF
>TRBJ2-7|-|TRBD2|TRBV5-6
TGTGCCAGCAGCTTTGGACTAGCGGGACCGAGCGAGCAGTACTTC
CASSFGLAGPSEQYF
>TRBJ2-3|-|TRBD2|TRBV18
TGTGCCAGCTCACCACGTCTAGCGGGGGGGAGCACAGATACGCAGTATTTT
CASSPRLAGGSTDTQYF
>TRBJ1-3|-|-|TRBV7-2
TGTGCCAGCAGCCTACAGCAGTCTGGAAACACCATATATTTT
CASSLQQSGNTIYF
>TRBJ2-7|-|TRBD2|TRBV9
TGTGCCAGCAGCGTAGAAGCGGGGGGGTACGAGCAGTACTTC
CASSVEAGGYEQYF
>TRBJ1-2|-|TRBD1|TRBV5-6
TGTGCCAGCAGCTTGAGGGGGCGCGGTGGCTACACCTTC
CASSLRGRGGYTF
>TRBJ2-5|-|-|TRBV6-6
TGTGCCAGCAGTTACTCTGAAGAGACCCAGTACTTC
CASSYSEETQYF
>TRBJ2-7|-|-|TRBV27
TGTGCCAGCAGTTCTCTGGACAGTTTTATCAGCGAGCAGTACTTC
CASSSLDSFISEQYF
>TRBJ2-1|-|-|TRBV19
TGTGCCAGCAAAGACCCTTTCTCCTACAATGAGCAGTTCTTC
CASKDPFSYNEQFF
>TRBJ1-1|-|TRBD1|TRBV5-6
TGTGCCAGCAGCAGCGGGACAGCGATGCGAGCTTTCTTT
CASSSGTAMRAFF
>TRBJ2-7|-|-|TRBV7-2
TGTGCCAGCAGCTCTCACTACGAGCAGTACTTC
CASSSHYEQYF
>TRBJ1-1|-|-|TRBV10-2
TGCGCCAGCATGGGGAACACTGAAGCTTTCTTT
CASMGNTEAFF
>TRBJ2-2|-|-|TRBV10-2
TGCGCCAGCAGTGTTCGGAACACCGGGGAGCTGTTTTTT
CASSVRNTGELFF
>TRBJ1-5|-|TRBD1|TRBV6-5
TGTGCCAGCAGTAAAACAGGGGACCAGCCCCAGCATTTT
CASSKTGDQPQHF
>TRBJ1-2|-|TRBD1|TRBV27
TGTGCCAGCACCTCGACAGGGGGCGTTGGGGGCTACACCTTC
CASTSTGGVGGYTF
>TRBJ2-7|-|-|TRBV11-1
TGTGCCAGCAGCTCGCCCCGGGACTCCTTTTCCTACGAGCAGTACTTC
CASSSPRDSFSYEQYF
>TRBJ2-2|-|TRBD2|TRBV19
TGTGCCAGTAGTTTAGGGACTAGCGGGGGCGAGAACACCGGGGAGCTGTTTTTT
CASSLGTSGGENTGELFF
>TRBJ1-6|-|-|TRBV5-1
TGCGCCAGCAGTTTCGAAGGGAGTGCCGTGGCACCCCTCCACTTT
CASSFEGSAVAPLHF
>TRBJ1-5|-|TRBD1|TRBV5-6
TGTGCCAGCAGCTTCCGGACAGGGCATATCAATCAGCCCCAGCATTTT
CASSFRTGHINQPQHF
>TRBJ1-3|-|TRBD1|TRBV7-2
TGTGCCAGCAGCGATTACAGGGGGCCTGGAAACACCATATATTTT
CASSDYRGPGNTIYF
>TRBJ2-3|-|-|TRBV4-2
TGTGCCAGCAGCCCTCGGGACTCAGATACGCAGTATTTT
CASSPRDSDTQYF